This T cell receptor (beta chain) was recovered during a study of shared clonotypes between healthy human individuals. Over several immunoSEQ plates, each subset's genomic DNA was distributed in even portions. DNA at approximately 200 ng, 25,000 to 35,000 T cell genomes, went into sorted-subset replicate PCRs. TCRdb keeps only in-frame clones here, not all; method: immunoSEQ multiplex PCR. The sample carries a few million clones, more than 90% recorded once. About this clone: Its antigen is unidentified.

V dropped 1 base and J dropped 7 bases, with 16 bases sitting between them. In germline, CDR1 is SGHTA, CDR2 FQGNSA. The CDR3 loop spans 15 amino acids. Findings and limits, study-wide: A small donor pool kept down the genetic and exposure-history diversity that was represented. Rarefaction curves obtained for sorted subsets showed sequencing incomplete despite large depth.

The specimen was naive CD4+ T cells sorted from blood. Subset described: CD45RA+ positively selected. The receptor was derived from a man in his late teens or twenties in good health. The chain is built from TRBV7-2 and TRBJ1-2; D call uncertain. CDR3: CASSLDATGVSGYTF. CDR3 DNA sequence: TGTGCCAGCAGCTTAGATGCTACGGGTGTAAGTGGCTACACCTTC.